The next 5 T cell receptor beta chains were all read from a single sample in a study of blood T cells in healthy people across ages. A second about 7 to 12 cycle PCR used barcoded and J-beta primers. Each CDR3 protein is one row after TCRdb ran MiXCR on the 5' RACE reads. The sample lists around 870,000 distinct CDR3 sequences, around 30% occurring once. Sequencing used blood. All receptors come from an elderly woman in good health.

This clonotype has at least ten counts. The chain links TRBV21-1 to TRBJ2-1. TRBV21-1 is designated a pseudogene. The CDR3 length is 16 residues. The CDR3 reads CASSKAMGNSYNEQFF. The CDR3 DNA reads TGTGCCAGCAGCAAAGCGATGGGCAACTCCTACAATGAGCAGTTCTTC.

This chain connects TRBV7-2 to TRBJ2-3; 9 bases match TRBD2. V was clipped by 5 bases and J by 4 bases; unmatched bases: 4. There are 14 residues in the CDR3. The germline CDR1 and CDR2 sequences are SGHTA and FQGNSA. DNA of the CDR3: TGTGCCAGCAGCGCGGGGGGGCCGGCAGATACGCAGTATTTT. Its protein product is CASSAGGPADTQYF.

V and J are TRBV7-6 and TRBJ2-1, with 7 bases fitting TRBD2. The CDR3 loop spans 14 amino acids. Germline CDR1 SGHVS, CDR2 FNYEAQ. V lost 1 base to trimming and J lost 8 bases; unmatched junction nucleotides: 5. CDR3 loop: CASSLGAGYDEQFF. Written as DNA, the CDR3 is TGTGCCAGCAGCTTAGGAGCGGGGTACGATGAGCAGTTCTTC.

This clonotype was seen only a few times. This chain connects TRBV2 to TRBJ1-2, with a tentative D call TRBD1 (5 bases). The length of the CDR3 is 15 residues. The V and J ends lost 8 bases and 4 bases respectively, with 20 bases between them. CDR1 and CDR2 from the germline V gene are SNHLY and FYNNEI. CDR3 DNA: TGTGCCAGCCGTGGAACTGTAGAGGGGTTCTATGGCTACACCTTC. Its protein is CASRGTVEGFYGYTF.

This clonotype was counted ten times or more. V gene TRBV25-1 combines with J gene TRBJ2-3; 8 bases are a match to TRBD2. V lost 4 bases to trimming and J lost 0 bases; unmatched junction nucleotides: 12. The CDR3 contains 18 residues. Germline V lookup: CDR1 MGHDK, CDR2 SYGVNS. In DNA form, the CDR3 reads TGTGCCAGCAGTGCCAGGTTCACTAGCGGTATTAGCACAGATACGCAGTATTTT. The encoded protein is CASSARFTSGISTDTQYF.